Listed here are 16 T cell receptor beta chains from one sample, sequenced in a study of PD-1 blockade in classical Hodgkin lymphoma. Here immunoSEQ multiplex PCR was the method, and the copy in TCRdb shows in-frame clones only, minus some. This table has tens of thousands of clones, around 80% appearing once. Every one of the patients relapsed after autologous stem cell transplantation (brentuximab vedotin exposure was variable). The sample consisted of peripheral blood mononuclear cells (PBMCs), taken at baseline. The receptors were sampled from a human donor with classical Hodgkin lymphoma.

V usage is TRBV5-1 and J usage is TRBJ2-7, with 10 bases identical to TRBD1. V shed 2 bases, J shed 3 bases, and the junction held 5 bases outside the gene matches. This CDR3 has 15 amino acids. Germline values: CDR1 SGHRS, CDR2 YFSETQ. The CDR3, as DNA: TGCGCCAGCAGCTTACGGGACAGGGGAATCTACGAGCAGTACTTC. Protein sequence: CASSLRDRGIYEQYF.

The genes are TRBV5-1 and TRBJ1-1, with TRBD1 matching 9 bases. The V gene end was trimmed by 0 bases and the J gene end by 8 bases; junction bases not matched to a gene: 8. This CDR3 contains 15 residues. Germline CDR1 reads SGHRS; CDR2 reads YFSETQ. The CDR3, as DNA: TGCGCCAGCAGCTTGGGACCGTCCGGGACAGGGGAAGCTTTCTTT. Translation gives CASSLGPSGTGEAFF.

The chain employs TRBV4-3 and TRBJ2-7, with D hard to call. Trimming shortened V by 0 bases and J by 8 bases, and 14 bases separated the two germline ends. The CDR3 contains 14 residues. CDR1 is LGHNA and CDR2 is YSLEER in the germline V gene. This CDR3 reads CASSQDSGVGKQYF. CDR3 nucleotides: TGCGCCAGCAGCCAAGATTCAGGTGTTGGAAAGCAGTACTTC.

The chain joins TRBV2 to TRBJ1-6, with D possibly matching TRBD1 (5 bases). V was pared by 4 bases and J by 8 bases, with 12 bases between. Germline CDR1 SNHLY, CDR2 FYNNEI. This CDR3 comprises 14 residues. CDR3 in DNA: TGTGCCAGCAGTGGGGAGGGGAAGGATTCACCCCTCCACTTT. Amino acid sequence: CASSGEGKDSPLHF.

This sequence joins TRBV18 and TRBJ2-1; 8 positions agree with TRBD2. The CDR3 loop spans 13 amino acids. Trimming at V came to 3 bases and at J to 6 bases, leaving 1 base not matched to a gene. Germline CDR1 is KGHSH and CDR2 is LQKENI. The CDR3 DNA is TGTGCCAGCTCACCGAGCGGGGGCAATGAGCAGTTCTTC. It is translated as CASSPSGGNEQFF.

This clone was recorded a few times. V usage is TRBV5-6 and J usage is TRBJ1-5; tentative D call: TRBD1 (6 bases). In germline, CDR1 is SGHDT, CDR2 YYEEEE. Trimming left V 5 bases short and J 5 bases short, with 14 bases between. The CDR3 sequence is 14 residues long. CDR3 in DNA: TGTGCCAGCAGTGGGGGGCGCGGTGATCAGCCCCAGCATTTT. Its translation: CASSGGRGDQPQHF.

The count of this clone is one. The chain links TRBV7-2 to TRBJ1-1; no firm D call. Trimming removed 5 bases from V and 5 bases from J, with 12 bases in between. This CDR3 comprises 13 residues. The germline CDR1 and CDR2 sequences are SGHTA and FQGNSA. DNA of the CDR3: TGTGCCAGCAGCCAAAGTGTCGGGACTGAAGCTTTCTTT. Its translation is CASSQSVGTEAFF.

This clone was observed a few times. This chain connects TRBV7-3 to TRBJ2-5; 10 bases match TRBD2. CDR1 and CDR2 from the germline V gene are SGHTA and FQGTGA. This CDR3 has 15 amino acids. V dropped 3 bases and J dropped 4; count of bases not matched to a gene: 5. In DNA form, the CDR3 reads TGTGCCAGCAGCTTTCTAGCGGGGGAAATAGAGACCCAGTACTTC. Protein product: CASSFLAGEIETQYF.

The V and J genes are TRBV11-2 and TRBJ1-6; no definite D call. Trimming removed 0 bases at V and 9 bases at J, with 9 bases between. CDR1 SGHAT and CDR2 FQNNGV come from the germline V gene. The CDR3 length is 14 residues. This chain's CDR3 is CASSLDTAGSPLHF. CDR3 sequence (DNA): TGTGCCAGCAGCTTAGATACGGCTGGTTCACCCCTCCACTTT.

The gene calls are TRBV5-5 and TRBJ2-5, with D tentatively TRBD2 (5 bases). The CDR3 is 14 amino acids. Germline CDR1 is SGHKS and CDR2 is YYEKEE (reference sequence). V was cut by 4 bases and J by 2 bases, with 12 bases left in between. CDR3 region: CASSLGGQQETQYF. For the CDR3, the DNA is TGTGCCAGCAGCCTTGGCGGGCAACAAGAGACCCAGTACTTC.

This rearrangement joins TRBV7-9 to TRBJ1-4; no clear D gene. The germline V gene encodes CDR1 SEHNR and CDR2 FQNEAQ (reference sequence). The V end lost 4 bases, the J end lost 7 bases, and 19 bases lay between the germline ends. The CDR3 covers 16 residues. Here the CDR3 DNA reads TGTGCCAGCAGCTACGGGAAGGCAGTGATAGGTGAAAAACTGTTTTTT. The encoded protein is CASSYGKAVIGEKLFF.

V is TRBV2 and J is TRBJ1-2; no definite D call. Trimming pared 4 bases from V and 8 bases from J, leaving 14 bases between. The germline V gene encodes CDR1 SNHLY and CDR2 FYNNEI. The CDR3 runs to 13 residues. The CDR3 DNA reads as TGTGCCAGCAGTGCCGGGAACTCTCCGGGCTACACCTTC. This sequence encodes CASSAGNSPGYTF.

The rearrangement links TRBV2 to TRBJ2-3; TRBD2 matches at 9 bases. CDR3 size: 13 residues. Germline CDR1 SNHLY, CDR2 FYNNEI. Trimming at V came to 6 bases and at J to 4 bases, leaving 2 bases not matched to a gene. For the CDR3, the DNA is TGTGCCAGCAGGGGCGGGGGGGCAGATACGCAGTATTTT. Encoded protein: CASRGGGADTQYF.

The V gene is TRBV19, the J gene TRBJ2-1; 12 bases map to TRBD2. The ends lost 7 bases at V and 13 bases at J; junction bases unmatched: 17. The CDR3 loop spans 16 amino acids. CDR1 LNHDA and CDR2 SQIVND come from the germline V gene (reference sequence). The CDR3 DNA follows: TGTGCCAGTACCTCCCATTCGGCTAGCGGGGGGGTGCGTCAGTTCTTC. This sequence encodes CASTSHSASGGVRQFF.

This clone came up many times. This rearrangement joins TRBV7-2 to TRBJ1-1; D is undetermined. Trimming took 2 bases from V and 1 from J, leaving 5 bases between them. CDR1 is SGHTA and CDR2 is FQGNSA in the germline V gene. There are 13 residues in the CDR3. The CDR3 region has the DNA TGTGCCAGCAGCTTACGGGGGAACACTGAAGCTTTCTTT. It codes for CASSLRGNTEAFF.

The V and J genes are TRBV7-2 and TRBJ2-3; 10 positions match TRBD2. Germline lookup yields CDR1 SGHTA and CDR2 FQGNSA. The CDR3 is 16 amino acids. J gave up 4 bases and V 5 bases, and 9 bases lay outside the gene matches. The CDR3 here is CASSPPSGGVADTQYF. CDR3 coding DNA: TGTGCCAGCAGCCCGCCTAGCGGGGGAGTGGCAGATACGCAGTATTTT.